This record covers a single T cell receptor (beta chain). Its matching antigen is unknown. The PCR had 60 Vbeta and 13 Jbeta primers. TCRdb keeps only in-frame clones here, not all; method: immunoSEQ multiplex PCR. Altogether about 140,000 clones are present, 60% to 85% being singletons, with the ten largest covering less than 2%. This sample was included in a study of cytomegalovirus exposure and HLA in healthy donors. This CDR3 has 14 residues. With V trimmed by 3 bases and J by 3 bases, 4 bases remained unmatched. CDR1 LNHNV and CDR2 YYDKDF come from the germline V gene (reference sequence). Broader study findings: The classifier reportedly diagnosed cytomegalovirus status with high specificity and sensitivity. One cluster of highly shared sequence variants probably arose as a sequencing artifact. Donors were assumed by presence/absence analyses to have roughly uniform sequencing depth.

This clonotype originated in a man aged 40-49 years in good health and CMV-seronegative. The V call is TRBV15, the J call TRBJ2-7; 8 bases are a match to TRBD2. The sequenced material came from PBMCs. Written as DNA, the CDR3 is TGTGCCACCAGCAGGGGACTAGAGGGCTACGAGCAGTACTTC. As protein: CATSRGLEGYEQYF.